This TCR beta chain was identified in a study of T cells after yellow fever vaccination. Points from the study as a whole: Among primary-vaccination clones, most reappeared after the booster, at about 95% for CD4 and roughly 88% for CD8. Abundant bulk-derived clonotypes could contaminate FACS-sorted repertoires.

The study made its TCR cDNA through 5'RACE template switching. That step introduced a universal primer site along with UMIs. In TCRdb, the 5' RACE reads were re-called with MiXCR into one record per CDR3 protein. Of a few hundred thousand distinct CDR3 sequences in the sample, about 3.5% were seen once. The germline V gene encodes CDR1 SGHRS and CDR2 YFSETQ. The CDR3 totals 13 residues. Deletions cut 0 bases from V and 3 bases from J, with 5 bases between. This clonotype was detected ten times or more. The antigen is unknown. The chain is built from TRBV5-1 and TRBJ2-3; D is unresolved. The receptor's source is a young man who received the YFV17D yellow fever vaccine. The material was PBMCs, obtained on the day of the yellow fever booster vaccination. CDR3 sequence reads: CASSLVPTDTQYF. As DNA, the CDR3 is TGCGCCAGCAGCTTGGTACCGACAGATACGCAGTATTTT. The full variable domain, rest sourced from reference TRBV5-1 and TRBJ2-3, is KAGVTQTPRYLIKTRGQQVTLSCSPISGHRSVSWYQQTPGQGLQFLFEYFSETQRNKGNFPGRFSGRQFSNSRSEMNVSTLELGDSALYLCASSLVPTDTQYFGPGTRLTVL.